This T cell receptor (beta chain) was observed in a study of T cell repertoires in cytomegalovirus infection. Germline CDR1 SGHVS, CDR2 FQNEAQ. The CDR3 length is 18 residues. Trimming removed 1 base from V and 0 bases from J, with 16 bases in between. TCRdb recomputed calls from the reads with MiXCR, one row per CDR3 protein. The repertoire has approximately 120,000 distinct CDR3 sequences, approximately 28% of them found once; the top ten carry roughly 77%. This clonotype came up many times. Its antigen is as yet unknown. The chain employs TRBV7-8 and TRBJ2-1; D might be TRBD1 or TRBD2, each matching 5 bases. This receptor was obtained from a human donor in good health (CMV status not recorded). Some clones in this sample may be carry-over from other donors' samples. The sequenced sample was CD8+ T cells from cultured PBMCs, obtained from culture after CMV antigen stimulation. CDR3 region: CASSLDPSSGGSYNEQFF. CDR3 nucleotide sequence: TGTGCCAGCAGCTTAGACCCCTCGAGTGGGGGCTCCTACAATGAGCAGTTCTTC.